The following is a T cell receptor beta chain sequence with its context. These data come from a study of blood T cell repertoires in COVID-19. Sequencing was performed with immunoSEQ multiplex PCR; in TCRdb, only in-frame clones are kept and a portion is missing. The sample has fewer than 250,000 clones; 86% are singletons. V was clipped by 4 bases and J by 3 bases; unmatched bases: 1. This CDR3 region has 14 residues. Germline CDR1 reads SQVTM; CDR2 reads ANQGSEA. This receptor was taken from a woman aged 40 to 50 with acute COVID-19. The chain carries TRBV29-1 and TRBJ2-5; the match to TRBD2 covers 14 bases. Sequenced material: PBMCs or T cells enriched from blood (not recorded which). The DNA for the CDR3 is TGCAGCGTTGGGGGACTAGCGGGAGAAGAGACCCAGTACTTC. Protein product: CSVGGLAGEETQYF.